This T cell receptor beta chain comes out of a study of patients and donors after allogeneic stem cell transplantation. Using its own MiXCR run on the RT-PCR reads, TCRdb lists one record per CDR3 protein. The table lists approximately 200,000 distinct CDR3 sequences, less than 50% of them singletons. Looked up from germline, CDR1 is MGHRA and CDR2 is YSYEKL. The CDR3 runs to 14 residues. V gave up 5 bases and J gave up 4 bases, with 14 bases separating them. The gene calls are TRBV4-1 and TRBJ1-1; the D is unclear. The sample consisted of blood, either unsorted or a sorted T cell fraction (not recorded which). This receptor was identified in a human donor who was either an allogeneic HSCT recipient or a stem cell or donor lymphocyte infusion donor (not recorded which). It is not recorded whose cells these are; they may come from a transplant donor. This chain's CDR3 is CASSGRPSSTEAFF. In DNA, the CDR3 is TGCGCCAGCAGCGGACGGCCGTCAAGCACTGAAGCTTTCTTT.